This T cell receptor (beta chain) was captured by sequencing in a study of OX40 agonist ivuxolimab in advanced cancers. Turning to the study itself: The study gave patients intravenous ivuxolimab at 0.01 to 10 mg/kg every 2 weeks. Three patients, one with hepatocellular carcinoma and two with cutaneous melanoma, responded partially. Study outcomes and limitations: No determination was made of the antigen specificity of the expanded peripheral T cells.

Germline V gene lookup returns CDR1 MNHEY and CDR2 SVGAGI. The CDR3 sequence is 14 residues long. V was trimmed by 7 bases and J by 0 bases, leaving 9 bases between them. Assay used: immunoSEQ multiplex PCR; TCRdb lists only in-frame clones, some missing. The table has tens of thousands of clones, roughly 84% seen once. As concerns this clone: Its specificity is unknown.

The gene calls are TRBV6-5 and TRBJ2-2; D is uncertain. The input for sequencing was CD4+ or CD8+ T cells sorted from blood, taken in a trial of the OX40 agonist ivuxolimab. The TCR originated in an adult with an advanced solid tumor such as melanoma, head and neck, liver or kidney cancer. CDR3 coding DNA: TGTGCCAGCACCAAGAATTCGAACACCGGGGAGCTGTTTTTT. Protein product: CASTKNSNTGELFF.